The next 6 T cell receptor beta chains were all read from a single sample in a study of T cells in Graves' hyperthyroidism and ophthalmopathy. From RNA transcripts, TCR beta CDR3 regions were amplified. RT-PCR in the first round (using the HTBI primer set) targeted the TCR CDR3. One entry per CDR3 protein, called by TCRdb with MiXCR from the multiplex PCR reads. The sample gives 500,000 to 800,000 distinct CDR3 sequences, 45% of which show up once; under 8% is in the top ten. The sequenced sample was peripheral blood or thyroid tissue (not recorded which). Every receptor here comes from an adult man with Graves' disease, either hyperthyroidism or ophthalmopathy (not recorded which).

The chain joins TRBV7-8 to TRBJ2-7; 7 nucleotides match TRBD2. CDR1 is SGHVS and CDR2 is FQNEAQ in the germline V gene. The CDR3 has 17 residues. J lost 2 bases, V lost 4 bases, and 14 bases had no gene match. The CDR3 protein is CASSYRLARNPTYEQYF. CDR3 nucleotide sequence: TGTGCCAGCAGCTACCGACTAGCCAGGAACCCTACCTACGAGCAGTACTTC. Full variable domain (outside the CDR3, taken from reference TRBV7-8 and TRBJ2-7): GAGVSQSPRYKVAKRGQDVALRCDPISGHVSLFWYQQALGQGPEFLTYFQNEAQLDKSGLPSDRFFAERPEGSVSTLKIQRTQQEDSAVYLCASSYRLARNPTYEQYFGPGTRLTVT.

This clonotype was counted at least ten times. This chain links TRBV7-6 with TRBJ2-7; D ambiguous. The V end was cut by 3 bases, the J end by 5 bases, with 11 bases between. CDR1 and CDR2 from the germline V gene are SGHVS and FNYEAQ. This CDR3 comprises 13 residues. CDR3 sequence: CASSLAIVNEQYF. CDR3 bases: TGTGCCAGCAGCTTGGCCATAGTCAACGAGCAGTACTTC.

The chain is built from TRBV5-1 and TRBJ1-1, with D hard to call. This CDR3 has 15 residues. The germline gives CDR1 SGHRS, CDR2 YFSETQ. V was trimmed by 1 base and J by 2 bases, leaving 12 bases between them. As DNA, the CDR3 is TGCGCCAGCAGCTTGACAGCAGGAGCTAACACTGAAGCTTTCTTT. Translating it yields CASSLTAGANTEAFF.

Turning to this clonotype: In this CDR3 the conserved last residue, phenylalanine or tryptophan, is missing, so a read error is likely. The chain is built from TRBV7-9 and TRBJ2-7; 8 bases agree with TRBD1. The CDR3 extends over 16 amino acids. Losses at the gene ends were 5 bases for V and 3 bases for J; bases not matched to a gene: 12. Per the germline V gene, CDR1 is SEHNR and CDR2 is FQNEAQ (reference sequence). CDR3 coding DNA: TGTGCCAGCAGCCCCCAACAGGGGGTTAATGTCTACGAGCAGTACCTC. Translated, it gives CASSPQQGVNVYEQYL.

This chain connects TRBV7-8 to TRBJ1-5; D is unresolved. The CDR3 is 15 residues long. Germline V lookup: CDR1 SGHVS, CDR2 FQNEAQ. The ends were cut back, 1 base at V and 0 bases at J, with 7 bases in the middle. The CDR3 coding sequence is TGTGCCAGCAGCTTAGTACAGTATAGCAATCAGCCCCAGCATTTT. This gives the protein CASSLVQYSNQPQHF.

The sample holds a few counts of this clonotype. The J gene is TRBJ1-5, the V gene TRBV7-8; D not resolved. The CDR3 loop spans 14 amino acids. Germline V gene sequence: CDR1 SGHVS, CDR2 FQNEAQ. Deletions cut 5 bases from V and 3 bases from J, with 11 bases between. The CDR3 here is CASSKGLANQPQHF. DNA of the CDR3: TGTGCCAGCAGCAAAGGGTTGGCCAATCAGCCCCAGCATTTT.